This T cell receptor beta chain was found in a study of OX40 agonist ivuxolimab in advanced cancers. Regarding the study as a whole: The study did not work out the antigen specificity of the expanded peripheral T cells. Expanded clones were, on average, more numerous in CD8+ T cells than in CD4+.

The trim removed 0 bases at V and 8 bases at J, leaving 6 bases unmatched. Germline V gives CDR1 ENHRY, CDR2 SYGVKD. The CDR3 spans 15 residues. Turning to this clone: Antigen unknown.

Generated by immunoSEQ multiplex PCR, the TCRdb table keeps only in-frame clones and is missing some. The profile shows about 36,000 clones, 74% of them singletons. The clonotype comes from an adult with an advanced solid tumor such as melanoma, head and neck, liver or kidney cancer. The starting material was CD4+ or CD8+ T cells sorted from blood, obtained in a trial of the OX40 agonist ivuxolimab. The chain combines TRBV10-3 with TRBJ1-4; 7 bases are a match to TRBD1. CDR3 nucleotides: TGTGCCATCAGTGAGTCGACAGGGAAGGCCGAAAAACTGTTTTTT. As protein: CAISESTGKAEKLFF.